This passage covers 4 T cell receptor beta chains from one sample sequenced in a study of shared clonotypes between healthy human individuals. Profiling relied on immunoSEQ multiplex PCR, and the TCRdb table lists in-frame clones only, not all of them. This table has roughly 2 million clones, approximately 96% appearing once. The sample comprised naive CD4+ T cells sorted from blood. The subset is: CD45RA+ positively selected. The source of these receptors is a young man in good health.

In its sample, this clone was seen once. J is TRBJ2-4 and V is TRBV11-2; D may be TRBD2 (6 bases). This CDR3 has 18 amino acids. Looked up from germline, CDR1 is SGHAT and CDR2 is FQNNGV. Trimming took off 3 bases at V and 0 bases at J, with 18 bases between the two ends. The CDR3 DNA reads TGTGCCAGCAGCTTTCTAGCGAGTAAAAGTCTAGCCAAAAACATTCAGTACTTC. Protein product: CASSFLASKSLAKNIQYF.

V and J are TRBV20-1 and TRBJ2-7; perhaps TRBD1 as D (5 bases). The CDR3 extends over 11 amino acids. The germline CDR1 and CDR2 sequences are DFQATT and SNEGSKA (reference sequence). With 3 bases removed from V and 5 bases from J, the gap between germline ends came to 8 bases. CDR3 DNA: TGCAGTGCTAGTCAGGGTCACGAGCAGTACTTC. The encoded protein is CSASQGHEQYF.

The genes are TRBV19 and TRBJ1-1, with D hard to call. Trimming stripped 3 bases from V and 1 base from J, with 6 bases between. This CDR3 has 13 amino acids. Germline CDR1 reads LNHDA; CDR2 reads SQIVND (reference sequence). The CDR3 region is CASSIWPNTEAFF. The CDR3 bases are TGTGCCAGTAGTATCTGGCCGAACACTGAAGCTTTCTTT.

This chain uses TRBV6-1 with TRBJ1-4; unclear D gene. CDR1 and CDR2 from the germline V gene are MNHNS and SASEGT. V dropped 5 bases and J dropped 0 bases, with 10 bases sitting between them. The CDR3 totals 15 residues. CDR3 in DNA: TGTGCCAGCAGTCGTCTGTCCGCAACTAATGAAAAACTGTTTTTT. The encoded protein is CASSRLSATNEKLFF.